This T cell receptor (beta chain) is from a study of T-cell memory formation after mild COVID-19. For the study at large: Each donor largely had its own TCR clusters.

A single record per CDR3 protein comes from TCRdb applying MiXCR to the 5' RACE reads. This sample yields approximately 480,000 distinct CDR3 sequences, of which 18% are seen a single time; 10% to 15% belongs to the top ten. CDR1 is SGDLS and CDR2 is YYNGEE in the germline V gene. The CDR3 loop spans 15 amino acids. V shed 2 bases and J 7 bases; nucleotides not matched to a gene: 7. Study outcomes and limitations: Shrinking CD4+ clones were chiefly CM and EM; CD8+ ones were chiefly EMRA. Researchers found some responding clones in pre-infection memory, a sign that cross-reactive memory joined.

This clonotype was picked up a small number of times. Its antigen is currently unknown. The chain combines TRBV9 with TRBJ2-7; 12 nucleotides match TRBD1. Sequencing used PBMCs or a T cell subset sorted from them (not recorded which). This TCR came from an adult woman who had mild COVID-19 (a few samples of this study predate the infection). Cell type and time point are not known. The CDR3 region has the DNA TGTGCCAGCAGCGTGGGACAGGGGGCATTAGGAGAGCAGTACTTC. This codes for CASSVGQGALGEQYF.